This T cell receptor (beta chain) was sequenced during a study of Ad26.COV2.S vaccination and SARS-CoV-2 variants. Overall study findings and caveats: Vaccinated and placebo-treated recipients had similar non-spike TCR breadth. Post-vaccination spike-specific CD8+ and CD4+ T cell responses reportedly had substantial breadth. Measurements of TCR breadth and depth may have given underestimates of the total T cell responses. Participants in the vaccine arm had higher spike-specific TCR breadth; placebo recipients had lower.

TCRdb's table, derived via immunoSEQ multiplex PCR, lists solely in-frame clones and lacks some. The repertoire holds roughly 180,000 clones, with approximately 88% as singletons. As regards this clone: Antigen unknown.

The CDR3 is 14 residues long. In germline, CDR1 is SGDLS, CDR2 YYNGEE. V was clipped by 0 bases and J by 4 bases, with 10 bases between them. The sample consisted of peripheral blood, taken after recovery from COVID-19. The source of this sequence is a human donor who had recovered from COVID-19. The rearrangement uses TRBV9 and TRBJ1-2, with D possibly being TRBD1 (6 bases). CDR3 residues: CASSVVPDSYGYTF. Here the CDR3 DNA reads TGTGCCAGCAGCGTAGTTCCGGACAGCTATGGCTACACCTTC.